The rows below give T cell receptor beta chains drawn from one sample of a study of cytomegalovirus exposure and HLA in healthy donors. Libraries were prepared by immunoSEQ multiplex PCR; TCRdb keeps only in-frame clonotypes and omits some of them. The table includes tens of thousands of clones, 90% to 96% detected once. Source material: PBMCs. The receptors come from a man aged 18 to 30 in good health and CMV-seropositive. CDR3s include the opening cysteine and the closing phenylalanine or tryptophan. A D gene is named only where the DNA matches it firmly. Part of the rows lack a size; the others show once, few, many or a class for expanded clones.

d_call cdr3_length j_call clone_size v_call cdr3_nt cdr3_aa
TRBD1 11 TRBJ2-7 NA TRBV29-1 TGCAGCGTTGTCAGGGGGAGCGAGCAGTACTTC CSVVRGSEQYF
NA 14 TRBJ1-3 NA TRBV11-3 TGTGCCAGCAGCAACAACAGGGCTGGAAACACCATATATTTT CASSNNRAGNTIYF
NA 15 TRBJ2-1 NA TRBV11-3 TGTGCCAGCAGCTTAGATTGGGCGAGTAGGAAAGAGCAGTTCTTC CASSLDWASRKEQFF
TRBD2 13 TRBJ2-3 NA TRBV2 TGTGCCAGCCAGCGGGAGGGCCTAGATACGCAGTATTTT CASQREGLDTQYF
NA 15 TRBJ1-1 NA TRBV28 TGTGCCAGCAGTTTATTTGGGGGGATGAACACTGAAGCTTTCTTT CASSLFGGMNTEAFF
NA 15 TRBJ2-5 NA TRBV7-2 TGTGCCAGCAGCTTAGGGGACTTTAGACGGGAGACCCAGTACTTC CASSLGDFRRETQYF
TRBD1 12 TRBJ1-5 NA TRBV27 TGTGCCAGCAAAGACAGGGGTCAGCCCCAGCATTTT CASKDRGQPQHF
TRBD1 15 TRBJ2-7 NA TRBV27 TGTGCCAGCAGTTTAGGAGACAGGGGCCCCTCCGAGCAGTACTTC CASSLGDRGPSEQYF
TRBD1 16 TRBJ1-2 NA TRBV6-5 TGTGCCAGCAGTTCCGGGACAGGGGGTGGTAACTATGGCTACACCTTC CASSSGTGGGNYGYTF
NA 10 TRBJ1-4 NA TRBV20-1 TGCAGTGCTAGACAGGAAAAACTGTTTTTT CSARQEKLFF
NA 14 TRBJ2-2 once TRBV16 TGTGCCAGCAGCCAAATTGTCTACACCGGGGAGCTGTTTTTT CASSQIVYTGELFF
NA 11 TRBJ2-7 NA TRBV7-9 TGTGCCAGCAGCCCTTTTCCTGAGCAGTACTTC CASSPFPEQYF
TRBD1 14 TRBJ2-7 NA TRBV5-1 TGCGCCAGCAGCTTGTCGGGACAGGGATACGAGCAGTACTTC CASSLSGQGYEQYF
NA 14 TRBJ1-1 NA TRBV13 TGTGCCAGCAGGTTCACAGGGCATAACACTGAAGCTTTCTTT CASRFTGHNTEAFF
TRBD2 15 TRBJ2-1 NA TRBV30 TGTGCCTGGAGTGTAGGGACTAGCGACTACAATGAGCAGTTCTTC CAWSVGTSDYNEQFF
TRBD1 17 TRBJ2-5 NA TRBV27 TGTGCCAGCAGTTTACGGACAGGGGGCTTCGGCCAAGAGACCCAGTACTTC CASSLRTGGFGQETQYF
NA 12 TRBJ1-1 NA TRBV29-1 TGCAGCGCCTACAGGGTATTCACTGAAGCTTTCTTT CSAYRVFTEAFF
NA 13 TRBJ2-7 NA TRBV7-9 TGTGCCAGCAGCGTCTCGGTTGTGGACGAGCAGTACTTC CASSVSVVDEQYF
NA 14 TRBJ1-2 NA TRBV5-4 TGTGCCAGCAGCTTGGCCCTCAGGGGAGAACGCTACACCTTC CASSLALRGERYTF
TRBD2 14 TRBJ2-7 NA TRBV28 TGTGCCAGCAGCCCTAGCGGGTGGTTCTACGAGCAGTACTTC CASSPSGWFYEQYF
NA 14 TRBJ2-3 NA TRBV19 TGTGCCAGTAGTCTGATGGGAGAGGCAGATACGCAGTATTTT CASSLMGEADTQYF
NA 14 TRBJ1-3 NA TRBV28 TGTGCCAGCGGCTTGGGGAGCTCTGGAAACACCATATATTTT CASGLGSSGNTIYF
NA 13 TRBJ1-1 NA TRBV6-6 TGTGCCAGCAGTTTCCAGAGCGGAACTGAAGCTTTCTTT CASSFQSGTEAFF
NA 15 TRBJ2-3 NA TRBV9 TGTGCCAGCAGCGTCTCAGGGGATCACACAGATACGCAGTATTTT CASSVSGDHTDTQYF